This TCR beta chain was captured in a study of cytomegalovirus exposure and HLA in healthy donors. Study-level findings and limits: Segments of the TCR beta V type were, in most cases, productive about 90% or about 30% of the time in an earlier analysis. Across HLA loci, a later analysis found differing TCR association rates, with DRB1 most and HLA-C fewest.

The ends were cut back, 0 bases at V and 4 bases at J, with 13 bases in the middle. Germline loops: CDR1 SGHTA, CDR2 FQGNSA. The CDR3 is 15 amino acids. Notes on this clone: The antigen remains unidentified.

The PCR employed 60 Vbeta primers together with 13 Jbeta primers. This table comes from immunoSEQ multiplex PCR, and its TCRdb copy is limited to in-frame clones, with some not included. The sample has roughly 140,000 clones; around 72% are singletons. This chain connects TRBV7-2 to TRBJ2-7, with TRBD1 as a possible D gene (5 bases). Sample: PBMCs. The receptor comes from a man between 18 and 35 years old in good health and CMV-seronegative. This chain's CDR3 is CASSLAGQRQYEQYF. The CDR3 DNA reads TGTGCCAGCAGCTTAGCGGGCCAGAGACAGTACGAGCAGTACTTC.